These 22 T cell receptor beta chains originate from one sample sequenced in a study of blood T cell repertoires in COVID-19. Sequenced by immunoSEQ multiplex PCR; TCRdb stores in-frame clones only, minus some. The sample contains about 170,000 clones, around 80% of which appear only once. Sequenced sample: peripheral blood. These receptors were obtained from a woman of 80 years or more with acute or convalescent COVID-19.

V gene TRBV6-6 combines with J gene TRBJ2-1, with 7 bases matching TRBD1. The CDR3 contains 15 residues. The V gene's germline CDR1 is MNHNY and CDR2 SVGAGI (reference sequence). The J segment lost 8 bases and the V segment lost 2 bases, leaving 9 bases of the junction unmatched. Here the CDR3 reads CASSYPQTGKDEQFF. CDR3 bases: TGTGCCAGCAGTTACCCACAGACAGGGAAAGATGAGCAGTTCTTC.

The genes are TRBV9 and TRBJ1-1; TRBD1 aligns across 7 bases. This CDR3 spans 16 amino acids. Germline values: CDR1 SGDLS, CDR2 YYNGEE. V lost 4 bases, J lost 1 base, and 10 bases stayed unmatched. CDR3 loop: CASSTPGQLRNTEAFF. The CDR3 DNA sequence: TGTGCCAGCAGCACCCCGGGACAGCTTAGGAACACTGAAGCTTTCTTT.

There are many counts of this clone. The chain is built from TRBV5-4 and TRBJ2-7; D possibly corresponds to TRBD1 (6 bases). V was shortened by 0 bases and J by 4 bases, with 11 bases between the two germline ends. Per the germline V gene, CDR1 is SGHNT and CDR2 is YYREEE (reference sequence). The CDR3 has 14 residues. The CDR3 nucleotides read TGTGCCAGCAGCTTGGTGGACAGTCCATACGAGCAGTACTTC. Encoded protein: CASSLVDSPYEQYF.

J is TRBJ1-1 and V is TRBV3-1 (or the pseudogene TRBV3-2); 7 nucleotides match TRBD1. V shed 6 bases, J shed 6 bases, and the junction held 10 bases outside the gene matches. The CDR3 covers 14 residues. The V gene's germline CDR1 is LGHDT and CDR2 YNNKEL (reference sequence). CDR3 DNA sequence: TGTGCCAGCAGTCCCCATGACAGGGCAGCTGAAGCTTTCTTT. Translating gives CASSPHDRAAEAFF.

The chain links TRBV2 to TRBJ2-7; possible D gene TRBD2, 5 bases. V was shortened by 10 bases and J by 0 bases, with 16 bases between the two germline ends. The CDR3 covers 14 residues. CDR1 is SNHLY and CDR2 is FYNNEI in the germline V gene. In nucleotides, the CDR3 is TGTGCCACCACGCCCGGGGTGAGCTCCTACGAGCAGTACTTC. Its protein product is CATTPGVSSYEQYF.

This chain links TRBV5-1 with TRBJ2-5, with TRBD1 as a possible D gene (5 bases). Trimming cost V 0 bases and J 1 base, with 7 bases left between them. Germline CDR1 and CDR2: SGHRS and YFSETQ. CDR3 length: 14 amino acids. The chain's CDR3 is CASSLAGAQETQYF. The CDR3 DNA reads TGCGCCAGCAGCTTGGCTGGGGCCCAAGAGACCCAGTACTTC. Full variable domain (outside the CDR3, taken from reference TRBV5-1 and TRBJ2-5): KAGVTQTPRYLIKTRGQQVTLSCSPISGHRSVSWYQQTPGQGLQFLFEYFSETQRNKGNFPGRFSGRQFSNSRSEMNVSTLELGDSALYLCASSLAGAQETQYFGPGTRLLVL.

The V and J genes are TRBV18 and TRBJ1-4; possibly TRBD1 for D (6 bases). The germline CDR1 and CDR2 sequences are KGHSH and LQKENI. V was clipped by 0 bases and J by 4 bases, with 9 bases between them. The CDR3 is 15 amino acids. For the CDR3, the DNA is TGTGCCAGCTCACCACCAGGACAGTTTAATGAAAAACTGTTTTTT. It encodes CASSPPGQFNEKLFF.

This clone showed up just a few times. Distinct nucleotide sequences in the sample also encode this CDR3. The rearrangement links TRBV7-9 to TRBJ2-1; 7 positions match TRBD2. This CDR3 is built from 13 residues. Germline V gives CDR1 SEHNR, CDR2 FQNEAQ (reference sequence). V was clipped by 1 base and J by 13 bases; unmatched bases: 7. The CDR3 spells CASSLGGGPTQFF. The CDR3 region has the DNA TGTGCCAGCAGCTTAGGGGGGGGTCCAACTCAGTTCTTC.

In its sample, this clone was seen once. This chain connects TRBV5-1 to TRBJ2-7; D may be TRBD2 (6 bases). The CDR3 is 16 residues long. The V gene's germline CDR1 is SGHRS and CDR2 YFSETQ. V was cut by 5 bases and J by 7 bases, with 25 bases left in between. As DNA, the CDR3 is TGCGCCAGCAGTACGGGACCGAGTAGCGGAGATATAGAGCAGTACTTC. Translating it yields CASSTGPSSGDIEQYF.

The chain links TRBV2 to TRBJ2-5; D is unresolved. Germline V gives CDR1 SNHLY, CDR2 FYNNEI. V lost 8 bases and J 2 bases, leaving 12 bases between the germline ends. CDR3 length equals 13 residues. The CDR3 loop reads CASVPIHQETQYF. The CDR3 bases are TGTGCCAGCGTCCCCATTCATCAAGAGACCCAGTACTTC.

This clone has more than one count but fewer than ten. This chain connects TRBV6-2 or TRBV6-3 to TRBJ1-5, with 8 positions matching TRBD1. CDR1 and CDR2 (germline): MNHEY, SVGEGT. CDR3 length: 16 residues. J was trimmed by 6 bases and V by 6 bases; bases with no gene match: 13. The CDR3: CASSPSSDRGAQPQHF. The CDR3 coding sequence is TGTGCCAGCAGCCCCAGCTCTGACAGGGGAGCTCAGCCCCAGCATTTT.

The DNA for the CDR3 is TGTGCCAGTAGTAGACAGGGGAACTATGGCTACACCTTC. Protein: CASSRQGNYGYTF. This chain uses TRBV19 with TRBJ1-2; 8 nucleotides line up with TRBD1. Unmatched junction bases numbered 0, after V lost 4 bases and J lost 2 bases. Germline loops: CDR1 LNHDA, CDR2 SQIVND (reference sequence). This CDR3 has 13 residues.

This sequence joins TRBV18 and TRBJ2-7; 7 positions match TRBD1. The CDR3 loop spans 16 amino acids. Germline values: CDR1 KGHSH, CDR2 LQKENI. Trimming at V came to 2 bases and at J to 5 bases, leaving 12 bases not matched to a gene. This chain's CDR3 is CASSPYGNRGSNEQYF. CDR3 DNA: TGTGCCAGCTCACCATACGGTAACAGGGGTTCGAACGAGCAGTACTTC. The full variable domain, its missing parts supplied by reference TRBV18 and TRBJ2-7, is NAGVMQNPRHLVRRRGQEARLRCSPMKGHSHVYWYRQLPEEGLKFMVYLQKENIIDESGMPKERFSAEFPKEGPSILRIQQVVRGDSAAYFCASSPYGNRGSNEQYFGPGTRLTVT.

This clone was observed a single time. The genes are TRBV29-1 and TRBJ2-5; 10 nucleotides line up with TRBD1. Per germline, CDR1 SQVTM and CDR2 ANQGSEA. This CDR3 contains 14 residues. After removal of 8 bases from V and 1 base from J, the junction contained 7 bases not matched to a gene. The CDR3 region is CSTGTGVTQETQYF. The CDR3 bases are TGCAGCACCGGGACAGGGGTCACCCAAGAGACCCAGTACTTC.

This clone was counted between two and nine times. This chain joins TRBV7-8 and TRBJ2-7; 9 bases fit TRBD2. V lost 5 bases, J lost 6 bases, and 8 bases stayed unmatched. The CDR3 covers 14 residues. The V gene's germline CDR1 is SGHVS and CDR2 FQNEAQ. The CDR3: CASSLGGLAGEQYF. The CDR3 DNA reads TGTGCCAGCAGCCTAGGGGGACTAGCAGGCGAGCAGTACTTC.

V gene TRBV9 combines with J gene TRBJ2-1; D perhaps matches TRBD1 (5 bases). The germline CDR1 and CDR2 sequences are SGDLS and YYNGEE. Trimming cost V 0 bases and J 4 bases, with 11 bases left between them. This CDR3 comprises 15 residues. The CDR3 DNA reads as TGTGCCAGCAGCGTAGGACAGACGAATTACAATGAGCAGTTCTTC. Residues: CASSVGQTNYNEQFF.

This chain joins TRBV27 and TRBJ1-3; D uncertain. Germline-derived CDR1 and CDR2 are MNHEY and SMNVEV (reference sequence). V lost 2 bases to trimming and J lost 2 bases, with 10 bases between them. The CDR3 has 15 amino acids. The CDR3 sequence: CASSLTGIAGNTIYF. The CDR3 region has the DNA TGTGCCAGCAGTTTAACCGGGATTGCTGGAAACACCATATATTTT.

This clone showed up many times. CDR3 in amino acids: CASSLQGDPSYEQYF. DNA for the CDR3: TGTGCCAGCAGCCTACAGGGGGATCCTTCCTACGAGCAGTACTTC. The genes are TRBV2 and TRBJ2-7, with TRBD1 matching over 8 bases. The CDR3 length is 15 residues. CDR1 and CDR2 (germline): SNHLY, FYNNEI. The J segment lost 1 base and the V segment lost 6 bases, leaving 8 bases of the junction unmatched.

This rearrangement joins TRBV2 to TRBJ2-7; D may be TRBD1 (6 bases). Germline V gene sequence: CDR1 SNHLY, CDR2 FYNNEI. V shed 0 bases and J shed 4 bases, with 7 bases lying between them. This CDR3 has 13 residues. The CDR3 here is CASSEARGYEQYF. The CDR3, as DNA: TGTGCCAGCAGTGAAGCCAGGGGTTACGAGCAGTACTTC.

The chain uses TRBV19 and TRBJ2-2; TRBD1 matches at 11 bases. Germline lookup yields CDR1 LNHDA and CDR2 SQIVND (reference sequence). Losses at the gene ends were 11 bases for V and 5 bases for J; bases not matched to a gene: 13. The length of the CDR3 is 16 residues. The CDR3 region is CASKTGQGDGTGELFF. Here the CDR3 DNA reads TGTGCCTCAAAGACGGGACAGGGGGATGGAACCGGGGAGCTGTTTTTT. Full variable domain (missing parts from reference TRBV19 and TRBJ2-2): DGGITQSPKYLFRKEGQNVTLSCEQNLNHDAMYWYRQDPGQGLRLIYYSQIVNDFQKGDIAEGYSVSREKKESFPLTVTSAQKNPTAFYLCASKTGQGDGTGELFFGEGSRLTVL.

The gene calls are TRBV5-1 and TRBJ2-7; 9 bases agree with TRBD2. This CDR3 has 13 residues. Trimming at V came to 6 bases and at J to 5 bases, leaving 6 bases not matched to a gene. CDR1 and CDR2 (germline): SGHRS, YFSETQ. In DNA form, the CDR3 reads TGCGCCAGCAATCCTAGCGGGGCTCACGAGCAGTACTTC. It encodes CASNPSGAHEQYF.

The chain recombines TRBV7-9 with TRBJ1-3, with D perhaps TRBD1 (6 bases). Germline V gives CDR1 SEHNR, CDR2 FQNEAQ (reference sequence). V lost 3 bases and J 4 bases, leaving 10 bases between the germline ends. The CDR3 contains 14 residues. The CDR3 DNA sequence: TGTGCCAGCAGCTTGGGGGGGCGAGGAAACACCATATATTTT. Its protein product is CASSLGGRGNTIYF.